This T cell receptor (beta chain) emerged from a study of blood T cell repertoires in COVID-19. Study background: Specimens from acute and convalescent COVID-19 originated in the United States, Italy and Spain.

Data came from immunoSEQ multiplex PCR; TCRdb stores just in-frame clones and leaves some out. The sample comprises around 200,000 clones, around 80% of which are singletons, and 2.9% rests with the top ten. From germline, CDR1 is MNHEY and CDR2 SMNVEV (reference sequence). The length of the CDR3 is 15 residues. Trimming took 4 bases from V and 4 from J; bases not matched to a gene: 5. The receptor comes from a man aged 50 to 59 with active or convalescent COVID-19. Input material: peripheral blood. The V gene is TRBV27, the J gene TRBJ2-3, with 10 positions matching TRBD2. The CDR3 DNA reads TGTGCCAGCAGTTCCCTAGCGGGAGCGGCAGATACGCAGTATTTT. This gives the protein CASSSLAGAADTQYF.